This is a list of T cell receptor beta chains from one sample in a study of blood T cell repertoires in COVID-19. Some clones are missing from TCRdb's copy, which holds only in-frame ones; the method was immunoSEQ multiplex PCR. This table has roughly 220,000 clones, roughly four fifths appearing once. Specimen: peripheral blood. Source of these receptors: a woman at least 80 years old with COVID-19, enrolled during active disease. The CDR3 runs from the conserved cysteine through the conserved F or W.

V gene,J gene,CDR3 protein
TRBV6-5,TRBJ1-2,CASAGTGKLYGYTF
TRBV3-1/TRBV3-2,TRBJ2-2,CASSLGLQNTGELFF
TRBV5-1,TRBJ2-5,CASSRRGGETQYF
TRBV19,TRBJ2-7,CASRLGTGSSYEQYF
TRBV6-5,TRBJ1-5,CATSTGGYSNQPQHF
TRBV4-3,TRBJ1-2,CASSQENVGGGYTF
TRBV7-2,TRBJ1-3,CASSLGIGGKGNTIYF
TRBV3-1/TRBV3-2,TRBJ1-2,CASSHAGRPYGYTF
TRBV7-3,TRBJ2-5,CASSRTSGPQETQYF
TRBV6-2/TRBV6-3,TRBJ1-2,CASSYSPGQGNYGYTF
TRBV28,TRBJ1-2,CASGNRGRDYGYTF
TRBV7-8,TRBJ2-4,CASSLFGRSGIAKNIQYF
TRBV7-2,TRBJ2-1,CASSLMLAGAYNEQFF
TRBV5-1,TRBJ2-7,CASSLIGESQYEQYF
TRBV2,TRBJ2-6,CASSVQGVGGANVLTF
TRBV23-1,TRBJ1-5,CARPPGQGAGNQPQHF
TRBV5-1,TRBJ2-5,CASSWTSQETQYF